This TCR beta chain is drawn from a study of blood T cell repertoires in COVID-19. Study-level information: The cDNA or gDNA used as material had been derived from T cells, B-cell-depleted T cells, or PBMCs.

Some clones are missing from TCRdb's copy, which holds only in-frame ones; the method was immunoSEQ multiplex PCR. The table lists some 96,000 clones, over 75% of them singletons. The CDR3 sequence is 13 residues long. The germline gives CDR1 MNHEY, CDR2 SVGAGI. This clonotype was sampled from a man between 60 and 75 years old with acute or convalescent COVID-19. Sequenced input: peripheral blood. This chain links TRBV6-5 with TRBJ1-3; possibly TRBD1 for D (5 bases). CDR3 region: CAGGVHSGNTIYF. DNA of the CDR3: TGTGCGGGGGGGGTACACTCTGGAAACACCATATATTTT.